Following are 16 T cell receptor beta chains from one sample sequenced in a study of blood T cells in healthy people across ages. It was with a sample-barcoded 5' primer and a J-beta primer mix that a second PCR of roughly 7 to 12 cycles was run. A single record per CDR3 protein comes from TCRdb applying MiXCR to the 5' RACE reads. The sample lists 780,000 or so distinct CDR3 sequences, about 61% occurring once. Sequencing input: blood. These receptors all come from a man aged 35 to 55 in good health.

In this sample, this clonotype turned up a few times. The V call is TRBV29-1, the J call TRBJ2-1; no reliable D call. There are 12 residues in the CDR3. The germline gives CDR1 SQVTM, CDR2 ANQGSEA. Trimming took 4 bases from V and 8 from J, leaving 12 bases between them. This CDR3 reads CSVVLRVDEQFF. The CDR3 coding sequence is TGCAGCGTTGTCCTTCGCGTTGATGAGCAGTTCTTC.

This clonotype was seen only once. The rearrangement uses TRBV10-3 and TRBJ2-7, with D perhaps TRBD2 (6 bases). V shed 5 bases and J shed 7 bases, with 18 bases lying between them. From germline, CDR1 is ENHRY and CDR2 SYGVKD. The length of the CDR3 is 14 residues. Here the CDR3 reads CAISRGREDNEQYF. The CDR3 bases are TGTGCCATCAGTCGGGGCAGGGAGGACAATGAGCAGTACTTC.

This clonotype was seen only a few times. This chain uses TRBV12-3 or TRBV12-4 with TRBJ2-3, with no clear D. This CDR3 region has 11 residues. V was clipped by 5 bases and J by 6 bases, with 6 bases between them. The CDR3 region has the DNA TGTGCCAGCAGTGTGAGGGATACGCAGTATTTT. Residues: CASSVRDTQYF.

The chain combines TRBV21-1 with TRBJ2-7; the table's D call TRBD2 went unverified against the DNA. TRBV21-1 is a listed pseudogene. This CDR3 region has 15 residues. The CDR3 nucleotides are TGTGCCAGCAGCAAGCGGACTAGCGGTCCCTACGAGCAGTACTTC. Amino acid sequence: CASSKRTSGPYEQYF.

The chain uses TRBV13 and TRBJ1-4; maybe TRBD1 (6 bases). The CDR3 runs 14 residues. V lost 4 bases and J lost 2, with 8 bases in between. Germline loops: CDR1 PRHDT, CDR2 FYEKMQ (reference sequence). The CDR3 DNA sequence: TGTGCCAGCAGCTCCCAGGGGACTAATGAAAAACTGTTTTTT. Amino acid sequence: CASSSQGTNEKLFF.

In its sample, this clonotype was seen a few times. J is TRBJ2-5 and V is TRBV28; D call uncertain. The germline CDR1 and CDR2 sequences are MDHEN and SYDVKM. The germline V and J ends were trimmed by 3 bases and 2 bases, with 13 bases remaining between them. The CDR3 is 15 amino acids. CDR3: CASSFSPIPQETQYF. In DNA, the CDR3 is TGTGCCAGCAGTTTCTCCCCCATTCCTCAAGAGACCCAGTACTTC. Full variable domain (outside the CDR3, taken from reference TRBV28 and TRBJ2-5): DVKVTQSSRYLVKRTGEKVFLECVQDMDHENMFWYRQDPGLGLRLIYFSYDVKMKEKGDIPEGYSVSREKKERFSLILESASTNQTSMYLCASSFSPIPQETQYFGPGTRLLVL.

The chain couples TRBV20-1 to TRBJ2-4; TRBD1 agrees at 8 bases. The J call may not be correct, given that the DNA end is closer to TRBJ2-7. The CDR3 is 14 amino acids. Germline CDR1 DFQATT, CDR2 SNEGSKA (reference sequence). The CDR3 DNA follows: TGCAGTGCTACCGGGACAGGTGTCGATTACGAGCAGTACTTC. This translates into CSATGTGVDYEQYF.

The chain joins TRBV29-1 to TRBJ2-5; D possibly corresponds to TRBD1 (5 bases). Germline V gene lookup returns CDR1 SQVTM and CDR2 ANQGSEA. V was trimmed by 5 bases and J by 3 bases, leaving 13 bases between them. The CDR3 extends over 13 amino acids. The CDR3 is CSVHQGSEETQYF. The CDR3 DNA reads TGCAGCGTTCATCAGGGTAGTGAAGAGACCCAGTACTTC.

The chain has TRBV28 and TRBJ2-7; TRBD1 agrees at 7 bases. This CDR3 has 14 residues. The V gene's germline CDR1 is MDHEN and CDR2 SYDVKM. Trimming cost V 7 bases and J 9 bases; bases outside gene matches: 15. The CDR3 DNA sequence: TGTGCCAGCATGAAGTCCTTACAGGGGTTAACGCAGTACTTC. Translated, it gives CASMKSLQGLTQYF.

The V call is TRBV7-2, the J call TRBJ2-3; D is unclear. V dropped 10 bases and J dropped 0 bases, with 11 bases sitting between them. The CDR3 runs 13 residues. The germline gives CDR1 SGHTA, CDR2 FQGNSA. The CDR3, as DNA: TGTGCCACCAAAAGCGCTAGCACAGATACGCAGTATTTT. Its translation is CATKSASTDTQYF.

The V and J genes are TRBV14 and TRBJ2-1, with D tentatively TRBD2 (5 bases). The tail of the sequence fits TRBJ2-7 better, so the J call may be wrong. The CDR3 has 16 residues. Germline V gene data show CDR1 as SGHDN and CDR2 as FVKESK. Written as DNA, the CDR3 is TGTGCCAGCAGCCAAGAGGTCGGGGTGTCCTACAATGAGCAGTACTTC. Its translation is CASSQEVGVSYNEQYF.

The CDR3 protein is CSARDPTARDGYTF. The CDR3 coding sequence is TGCAGTGCTAGAGATCCGACCGCCAGGGATGGCTACACCTTC. The J gene is TRBJ1-2, the V gene TRBV20-1; a weak D match, TRBD1 (5 bases). This CDR3 comprises 14 residues. The V end lost 0 bases, the J end lost 6 bases, and 14 bases lay between the germline ends. Germline assignment: CDR1 DFQATT and CDR2 SNEGSKA (reference sequence).

The J gene is TRBJ2-1, the V gene TRBV28; 15 bases match TRBD2. The J call may be incorrect, as the DNA end agrees better with TRBJ2-7. The CDR3 contains 20 residues. Germline loops: CDR1 MDHEN, CDR2 SYDVKM. The chain's CDR3 is CASSFPGLAGGGSAYNEQYF. CDR3 nucleotide sequence: TGTGCCAGCAGTTTCCCGGGACTAGCGGGAGGAGGGTCGGCCTACAATGAGCAGTACTTC.

The V call is TRBV6-1, the J call TRBJ1-2; no definite D call. V was pared by 7 bases and J by 0 bases, with 9 bases between. Looked up from germline, CDR1 is MNHNS and CDR2 is SASEGT. This CDR3 contains 13 residues. Written as DNA, the CDR3 is TGTGCCAGCATTCCAGAAGCTAACTATGGCTACACCTTC. Amino acid sequence: CASIPEANYGYTF.

The chain joins TRBV25-1 to TRBJ2-5, with 8 bases that match TRBD2. V lost 7 bases and J lost 11; bases outside the gene matches: 12. This CDR3 spans 13 amino acids. CDR1 is MGHDK and CDR2 is SYGVNS in the germline V gene. CDR3 DNA sequence: TGTGCCAGCACCTCAGCGGGGGTCGATGAGCAGTACTTC. The encoded protein is CASTSAGVDEQYF.

The table lists this clonotype with a few counts. V is TRBV2 and J is TRBJ1-5, with TRBD1 identical over 7 bases. The CDR3 spans 14 residues. CDR1 is SNHLY, CDR2 FYNNEI, per germline. With 1 base clipped from V and 7 bases from J, the junction kept 4 bases outside the gene matches. The CDR3 loop is CASSEGGGYQPQHF. The CDR3 region has the DNA TGTGCCAGCAGTGAAGGAGGGGGCTACCAGCCCCAGCATTTT.